A single sample gave rise to the 8 T cell receptor beta chains below, sequenced in a study of vaccination and CD4 T cells after COVID-19 (dated by TCRdb to between 2021 and 2023). Library method: PCR. The listed sequencing device is Illumina iSeq 100. DNA from cultured CD4+ T cells underwent TCR sequencing with the Oncomine TCR Beta short-read assay at the Johns Hopkins FTIC core. TCRdb ran its own pipeline on the public reads, namely fastp trimming at Q25 and MiXCR clone calling, and kept in-frame beta chains. Entries that share a CDR3 protein sequence are merged under the most common genes and DNA. The sample table contains 15,000 to 20,000 distinct CDR3 sequences; only one count was recorded for roughly 63% of them. The ten top clones hold 12% of the sample. The treatment or condition label for this specimen denotes: roughly ten-day PBMC culture with coronavirus spike peptide pools or control peptides (ViraFEST assay).

What these receptors recognize is not known. The sample taken for sequencing was CD4+ T cells from blood, cultured in vitro. These TCRs come from a human donor who had recovered from COVID-19.

This chain uses TRBV7-2 with TRBJ1-4; D not resolved. Germline assignment: CDR1 SGHTA and CDR2 FQGNSA. This CDR3 spans 13 amino acids. V was cut by 5 bases and J by 4 bases, with 8 bases left in between. CDR3 amino acids: CASSPLRNEKLFF. CDR3 nucleotides: TGTGCCAGCAGCCCGCTGCGTAATGAAAAACTGTTTTTT.

Turning to this clonotype: Germline is not matched at one junction end, which may reflect a read error. The genes are TRBV10-3 and TRBJ1-2, with TRBD1 as a possible D gene (6 bases). CDR1 and CDR2 (germline): ENHRY, SYGVKD. CDR3 length: 16 residues. CDR3 in DNA: TGTACCATGGGCTCCGTTTTGACGGGACAATACTATGGCTACACCTTC. Translating gives CTMGSVLTGQYYGYTF.

The J gene is TRBJ1-1, the V gene TRBV6-1; TRBD1 is a possible D gene (5 bases). Trimming took off 6 bases at V and 7 bases at J, with 12 bases between the two ends. The germline V gene encodes CDR1 MNHNS and CDR2 SASEGT. This CDR3 spans 12 amino acids. The CDR3 sequence is CASSLGTSEAFF. In DNA, the CDR3 is TGTGCCAGCAGCCTCGGGACCAGTGAAGCTTTCTTT.

The chain combines TRBV28 with TRBJ2-2; TRBD2 is a possible D gene (5 bases). Trimming took off 3 bases at V and 5 bases at J, with 7 bases between the two ends. The CDR3 loop spans 13 amino acids. Per the germline V gene, CDR1 is MDHEN and CDR2 is SYDVKM. The CDR3 here is CASSFSGTGELFF. The CDR3 DNA reads as TGTGCCAGCAGTTTTTCGGGGACCGGGGAGCTGTTTTTT.

The V call is TRBV19, the J call TRBJ1-1; tentative D call: TRBD1 (5 bases). The CDR3 has 17 amino acids. Trimming removed 3 bases from V and 3 bases from J, with 20 bases in between. Germline V gives CDR1 LNHDA, CDR2 SQIVND (reference sequence). CDR3 sequence: CASSIPNPGLTHTEAFF. DNA for the CDR3: TGTGCCAGTAGTATCCCCAATCCGGGACTCACGCACACTGAAGCTTTCTTT.

The genes are TRBV20-1 and TRBJ2-2, with TRBD1 matching over 8 bases. CDR1 DFQATT and CDR2 SNEGSKA come from the germline V gene (reference sequence). CDR3 length: 15 amino acids. V shed 2 bases and J 2 bases; nucleotides not matched to a gene: 4. The CDR3 region has the DNA TGCAGTGCTAGACCGGGACAGGTCAACACCGGGGAGCTGTTTTTT. This translates into CSARPGQVNTGELFF.

V is TRBV6-5 and J is TRBJ1-2, with D tentatively TRBD1 (6 bases). The germline V and J ends were trimmed by 2 bases and 8 bases, with 12 bases remaining between them. The germline gives CDR1 MNHEY, CDR2 SVGAGI. The CDR3 contains 13 residues. The CDR3 DNA reads TGTGCCAGCAGTTACGAGGGGGTCGGCGGCTACACCTTC. Translation gives CASSYEGVGGYTF.

The chain is built from TRBV19 and TRBJ2-1, with TRBD1 identical over 8 bases. V gave up 2 bases and J gave up 9 bases; unmatched junction bases: 9. CDR1 is LNHDA and CDR2 is SQIVND in the germline V gene (reference sequence). The CDR3 sequence is 15 residues long. The CDR3 reads CASSIMLGRGREQFF. The CDR3, as DNA: TGTGCCAGTAGTATAATGCTTGGCAGGGGGCGTGAGCAGTTCTTC.